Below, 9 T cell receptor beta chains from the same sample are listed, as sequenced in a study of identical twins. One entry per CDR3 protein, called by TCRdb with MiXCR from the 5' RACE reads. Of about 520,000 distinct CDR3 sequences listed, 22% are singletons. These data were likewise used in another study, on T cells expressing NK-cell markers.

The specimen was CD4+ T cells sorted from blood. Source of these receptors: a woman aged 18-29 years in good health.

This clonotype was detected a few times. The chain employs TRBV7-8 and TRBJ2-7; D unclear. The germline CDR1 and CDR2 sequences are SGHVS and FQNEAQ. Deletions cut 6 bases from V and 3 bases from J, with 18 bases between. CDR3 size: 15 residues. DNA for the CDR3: TGTGCCAGCAGGCGTGGTCGGACGGGTGACTACGAGCAGTACTTC. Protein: CASRRGRTGDYEQYF. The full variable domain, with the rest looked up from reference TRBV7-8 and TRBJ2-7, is GAGVSQSPRYKVAKRGQDVALRCDPISGHVSLFWYQQALGQGPEFLTYFQNEAQLDKSGLPSDRFFAERPEGSVSTLKIQRTQQEDSAVYLCASRRGRTGDYEQYFGPGTRLTVT.

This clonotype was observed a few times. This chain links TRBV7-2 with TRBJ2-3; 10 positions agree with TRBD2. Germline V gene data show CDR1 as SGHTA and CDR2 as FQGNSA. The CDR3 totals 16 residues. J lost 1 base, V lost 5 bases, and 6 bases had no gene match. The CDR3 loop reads CASSDTSGTGTDTQYF. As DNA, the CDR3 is TGTGCCAGCAGCGACACTAGCGGGACTGGCACAGATACGCAGTATTTT.

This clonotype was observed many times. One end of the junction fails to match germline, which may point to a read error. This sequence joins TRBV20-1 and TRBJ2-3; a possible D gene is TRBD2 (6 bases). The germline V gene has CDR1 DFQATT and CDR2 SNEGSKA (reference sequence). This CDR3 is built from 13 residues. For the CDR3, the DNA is TGCAGTGCTAGAGATCGGTTTGTTGGGACTTATTTTTTT. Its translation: CSARDRFVGTYFF.

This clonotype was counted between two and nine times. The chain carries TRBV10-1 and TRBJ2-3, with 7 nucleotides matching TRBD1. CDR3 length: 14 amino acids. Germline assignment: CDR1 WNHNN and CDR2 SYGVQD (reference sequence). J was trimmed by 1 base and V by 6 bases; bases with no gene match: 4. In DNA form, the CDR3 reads TGCGCCAGCAGCGGGACAGTTCGCACAGATACGCAGTATTTT. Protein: CASSGTVRTDTQYF.

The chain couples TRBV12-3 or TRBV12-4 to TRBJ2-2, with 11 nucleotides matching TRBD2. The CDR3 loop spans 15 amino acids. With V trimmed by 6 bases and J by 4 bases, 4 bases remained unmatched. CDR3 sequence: CASSTSGGFTGELFF. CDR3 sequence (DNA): TGTGCCAGCAGCACTAGCGGGGGCTTCACCGGGGAGCTGTTTTTT.

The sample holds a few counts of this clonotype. CDR3 sequence: CASSYLGGMNSPLHF. The CDR3 DNA is TGTGCCAGCAGTTACTTGGGGGGGATGAATTCACCCCTCCACTTT. V is TRBV6-5 and J is TRBJ1-6; the D gene is possibly TRBD1 (5 bases). The length of the CDR3 is 15 residues. CDR1 MNHEY and CDR2 SVGAGI come from the germline V gene. Trimming took 1 base from V and 7 from J, leaving 11 bases between them.

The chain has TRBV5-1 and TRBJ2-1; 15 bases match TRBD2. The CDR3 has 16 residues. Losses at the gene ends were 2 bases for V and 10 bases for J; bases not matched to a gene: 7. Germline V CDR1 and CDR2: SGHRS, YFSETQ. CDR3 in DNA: TGCGCCAGCAGCTTAGGCGGACTAGCGGGGGGGCTCGAGCAGTTCTTC. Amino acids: CASSLGGLAGGLEQFF.

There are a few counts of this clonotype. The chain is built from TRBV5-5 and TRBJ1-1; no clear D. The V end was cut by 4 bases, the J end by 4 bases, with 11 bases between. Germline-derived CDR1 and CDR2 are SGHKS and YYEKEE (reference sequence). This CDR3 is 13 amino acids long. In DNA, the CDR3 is TGTGCCAGCAGCCATCCAGGACGCACTGAAGCTTTCTTT. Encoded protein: CASSHPGRTEAFF.

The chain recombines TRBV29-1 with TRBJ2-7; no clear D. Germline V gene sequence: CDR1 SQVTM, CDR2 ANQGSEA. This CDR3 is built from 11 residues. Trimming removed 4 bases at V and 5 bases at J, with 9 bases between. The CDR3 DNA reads TGCAGCGTTGGGCAGAACCACGAGCAGTACTTC. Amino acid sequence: CSVGQNHEQYF.